The 30 T cell receptor beta chains presented below share a single source sample, sequenced in a study of blood T cell repertoires in COVID-19. TCRdb's table, derived via immunoSEQ multiplex PCR, lists solely in-frame clones and lacks some. Of under 300,000 clones in the sample, roughly 80% were seen once. Sequencing input: peripheral blood. All receptors derive from a woman between 40 and 55 years old with active or convalescent COVID-19.

The genes are TRBV6-5 and TRBJ1-6; a possible D gene is TRBD1 (5 bases). CDR1 MNHEY and CDR2 SVGAGI come from the germline V gene. Trimming removed 7 bases at V and 11 bases at J, with 15 bases between. The CDR3 is made up of 13 amino acids. The CDR3 DNA sequence: TGTGCCAGCATCGGGCAGGGAGGTCCACCCCTCCACTTT. Its translation: CASIGQGGPPLHF.

The chain carries TRBV6-5 and TRBJ1-2, with D perhaps matching TRBD1 (5 bases). Trimming took off 6 bases at V and 2 bases at J, with 13 bases between the two ends. Germline assignment: CDR1 MNHEY and CDR2 SVGAGI. This CDR3 has 14 amino acids. CDR3 sequence (DNA): TGTGCCAGCAGAACGCAGGGTATAAACTATGGCTACACCTTC. The encoded protein is CASRTQGINYGYTF.

This rearrangement joins TRBV3-1 (or the pseudogene TRBV3-2) to TRBJ2-1, with D tentatively TRBD2 (7 bases). CDR1 is LGHDT and CDR2 is YNNKEL in the germline V gene (reference sequence). The V end was cut by 7 bases, the J end by 0 bases, with 34 bases between. The CDR3 contains 22 residues. The CDR3 nucleotides are TGTGCCAGCACCCTAATGGGGACGACTAGCTGGGGGCGAAGCTACTCCTACAATGAGCAGTTCTTC. Its protein is CASTLMGTTSWGRSYSYNEQFF.

The V and J genes are TRBV6-5 and TRBJ1-1, with 7 bases that match TRBD1. The CDR3 spans 15 residues. Trimming removed 0 bases from V and 6 bases from J; junction bases left unmatched: 7. CDR1 is MNHEY and CDR2 is SVGAGI in the germline V gene. This chain's CDR3 is CASSYSEGAGSEAFF. CDR3 in DNA: TGTGCCAGCAGTTACTCGGAGGGGGCCGGATCTGAAGCTTTCTTT.

The DNA of the CDR3 is TGTGCCAGCAGTTACTCCGGGGGTTCTGAAGCTTTCTTT. Protein product: CASSYSGGSEAFF. V and J are TRBV6-6 and TRBJ1-1, with D possibly matching TRBD1 (5 bases). The CDR3 contains 13 residues. Trimming pared 0 bases from V and 6 bases from J, leaving 8 bases between. Germline V lookup: CDR1 MNHNY, CDR2 SVGAGI (reference sequence).

The J gene is TRBJ1-1, the V gene TRBV27; 12 nucleotides align to TRBD1. CDR1 is MNHEY, CDR2 SMNVEV, per germline (reference sequence). The CDR3 is 19 amino acids. The J segment lost 3 bases and the V segment lost 1 base, leaving 12 bases of the junction unmatched. The CDR3 protein is CASSLFLGGQGAGDTEAFF. CDR3 DNA sequence: TGTGCCAGCAGTTTATTTTTAGGGGGACAGGGGGCCGGAGACACTGAAGCTTTCTTT.

V gene TRBV28 combines with J gene TRBJ2-1; possibly TRBD2 for D (7 bases). CDR1 is MDHEN, CDR2 SYDVKM, per germline. Trimming took off 5 bases at V and 1 base at J, with 18 bases between the two ends. The CDR3 is 17 residues long. The CDR3: CASSPSQGRGSYNEQFF. Written as DNA, the CDR3 is TGTGCCAGCAGTCCAAGTCAGGGGCGGGGGTCCTACAATGAGCAGTTCTTC.

In nucleotides, the CDR3 is TGTGCCAGCAGCTTGGAGGGGGAAACCTACAATGAGCAGTTCTTC. Translated, it gives CASSLEGETYNEQFF. This chain links TRBV5-5 with TRBJ2-1; weak D call: TRBD1 (6 bases). The germline V and J ends were trimmed by 0 bases and 2 bases, with 9 bases remaining between them. The V gene's germline CDR1 is SGHKS and CDR2 YYEKEE (reference sequence). This CDR3 has 15 residues.

The gene calls are TRBV2 and TRBJ1-1; 9 nucleotides line up with TRBD1. Germline values: CDR1 SNHLY, CDR2 FYNNEI. V shed 6 bases and J 4 bases; nucleotides not matched to a gene: 9. The CDR3 length is 15 residues. CDR3 DNA: TGTGCCAGCAGGGAGAACAGGGGGCAAAGCACTGAAGCTTTCTTT. Translation: CASRENRGQSTEAFF.

The chain carries TRBV9 and TRBJ2-1; 9 bases are shared with TRBD2. V trimming: 0 bases; J trimming: 8 bases; junction bases outside the gene matches: 9. Germline V gene sequence: CDR1 SGDLS, CDR2 YYNGEE. The CDR3 is 16 amino acids. The DNA of the CDR3 is TGTGCCAGCAGCGTAGGATGGCGGGGGGGCCCCCATGAGCAGTTCTTC. Its translation is CASSVGWRGGPHEQFF.

This chain uses TRBV3-1 (or the pseudogene TRBV3-2) with TRBJ2-3, with TRBD2 matching 11 bases. The length of the CDR3 is 12 residues. V lost 10 bases and J lost 9; bases outside the gene matches: 6. Germline CDR1 LGHDT, CDR2 YNNKEL (reference sequence). As DNA, the CDR3 is TGTGCCACCTATAGCGGGGGGGGGACGCAGTATTTT. Translation: CATYSGGGTQYF.

The chain carries TRBV30 and TRBJ1-1; D might be TRBD1 (5 bases). The CDR3 sequence is 11 residues long. In germline, CDR1 is GTSNPN, CDR2 SVGIG (reference sequence). V lost 0 bases and J 12 bases, leaving 11 bases between the germline ends. CDR3 amino acids: CAWSVQQVPFF. For the CDR3, the DNA is TGTGCCTGGAGTGTCCAACAGGTGCCTTTCTTT.

The rearrangement joins TRBV10-3 to TRBJ1-6, with D perhaps TRBD1 (6 bases). The CDR3 is made up of 15 amino acids. Germline V gives CDR1 ENHRY, CDR2 SYGVKD. Trimming stripped 0 bases from V and 9 bases from J, with 12 bases between. CDR3 DNA sequence: TGTGCCATCAGTGAGTCACAGGGCGGCCCTTCACCCCTCCACTTT. Protein sequence: CAISESQGGPSPLHF.

The V call is TRBV28, the J call TRBJ1-2, with D perhaps TRBD1 (6 bases). Germline loops: CDR1 MDHEN, CDR2 SYDVKM. This CDR3 has 16 residues. V lost 7 bases and J lost 4, with 22 bases in between. This CDR3 reads CASTPPWGHPAYGYTF. The CDR3, as DNA: TGTGCCAGCACCCCTCCTTGGGGGCATCCTGCCTATGGCTACACCTTC.

The chain carries TRBV5-1 and TRBJ2-5; 9 positions agree with TRBD1. The CDR3 extends over 15 amino acids. Looked up from germline, CDR1 is SGHRS and CDR2 is YFSETQ. Trimming removed 4 bases from V and 0 bases from J; junction bases left unmatched: 4. DNA of the CDR3: TGCGCCAGCAGCAGCGGGACAGGGTACCAAGAGACCCAGTACTTC. Translation: CASSSGTGYQETQYF.

This chain links TRBV30 with TRBJ1-6; weak D call: TRBD1 (5 bases). Germline V gives CDR1 GTSNPN, CDR2 SVGIG (reference sequence). The CDR3 contains 16 residues. The ends were cut back, 0 bases at V and 7 bases at J, with 16 bases in the middle. CDR3 bases: TGTGCCTGGAGTGTAGGGCAGGGATCGGCCAATTCACCCCTCCACTTT. Translating it yields CAWSVGQGSANSPLHF.

This chain uses TRBV25-1 with TRBJ1-4; 8 bases are shared with TRBD1. The CDR3 runs 16 residues. Trimming cost V 6 bases and J 8 bases; bases outside gene matches: 14. CDR1 and CDR2 from the germline V gene are MGHDK and SYGVNS. In DNA, the CDR3 is TGTGCCAGCAGGGGGCAAGGGCAGGGGGCATCGGAAAAACTGTTTTTT. Protein product: CASRGQGQGASEKLFF. Full variable domain (remainder filled in from reference TRBV25-1 and TRBJ1-4): EADIYQTPRYLVIGTGKKITLECSQTMGHDKMYWYQQDPGMELHLIHYSYGVNSTEKGDLSSESTVSRIRTEHFPLTLESARPSHTSQYLCASRGQGQGASEKLFFGSGTQLSVL.

The gene calls are TRBV19 and TRBJ2-5; 14 bases are a match to TRBD2. This CDR3 contains 16 residues. Germline CDR1 reads LNHDA; CDR2 reads SQIVND (reference sequence). The J segment lost 1 base and the V segment lost 5 bases, leaving 3 bases of the junction unmatched. The CDR3 bases are TGTGCCAGTAGTCGAGGACTAGCGGGGGGCCAAGAGACCCAGTACTTC. Translation: CASSRGLAGGQETQYF.

On this clone itself: The identical CDR3 is also encoded by other nucleotide sequences in the sample. The V call is TRBV5-1, the J call TRBJ1-6; D call uncertain. V shed 0 bases and J shed 5 bases, with 9 bases lying between them. Germline V gene lookup returns CDR1 SGHRS and CDR2 YFSETQ. This CDR3 is built from 15 residues. CDR3 loop: CASSLAGGNNSPLHF. The CDR3 region has the DNA TGCGCCAGCAGCTTGGCGGGAGGTAATAATTCACCCCTCCACTTT.

The chain employs TRBV2 and TRBJ2-3; possibly TRBD1 for D (6 bases). The V gene's germline CDR1 is SNHLY and CDR2 FYNNEI. The CDR3 contains 13 residues. V gave up 7 bases and J gave up 2 bases, with 10 bases separating them. CDR3 DNA sequence: TGTGCCAGCAACAGGGTACTCACAGATACGCAGTATTTT. Its translation is CASNRVLTDTQYF.

The V gene is TRBV3-1 (or the pseudogene TRBV3-2), the J gene TRBJ1-2; 8 bases agree with TRBD1. Trimming cost V 2 bases and J 4 bases; bases outside gene matches: 9. Germline CDR1 reads LGHDT; CDR2 reads YNNKEL (reference sequence). The CDR3 is 16 residues long. CDR3 DNA: TGTGCCAGCAGCCAACAGGACAGGGAGCGGGTCTATGGCTACACCTTC. Translating gives CASSQQDRERVYGYTF.

The DNA for the CDR3 is TGCGCCAGCAGCTTGGGGAGGACAACTAATGAAAAACTGTTTTTT. Translating it yields CASSLGRTTNEKLFF. The chain recombines TRBV5-1 with TRBJ1-4; D gene ambiguous. CDR1 is SGHRS, CDR2 YFSETQ, per germline. Deletions cut 0 bases from V and 0 bases from J, with 6 bases between. The CDR3 is made up of 15 amino acids.

The chain recombines TRBV3-1 (or the pseudogene TRBV3-2) with TRBJ1-3, with TRBD1 matching over 7 bases. CDR3 size: 16 residues. Looked up from germline, CDR1 is LGHDT and CDR2 is YNNKEL (reference sequence). The V gene end was trimmed by 4 bases and the J gene end by 4 bases; junction bases not matched to a gene: 10. The CDR3 sequence is CASSPFTGDPGNTIYF. The CDR3 region has the DNA TGTGCCAGCAGCCCATTTACAGGGGACCCAGGAAACACCATATATTTT.

There are a few counts of this clone. The V gene is TRBV28, the J gene TRBJ1-6; D is perhaps TRBD1 (6 bases). V lost 5 bases and J 10 bases, leaving 15 bases between the germline ends. Per germline, CDR1 MDHEN and CDR2 SYDVKM. This CDR3 contains 14 residues. In DNA, the CDR3 is TGTGCCAGCAGTCTCCGGGACATAAGCTCACCCCTCCACTTT. Amino acid sequence: CASSLRDISSPLHF.

This chain joins TRBV25-1 and TRBJ2-5; D not certain. There are 14 residues in the CDR3. The V end was cut by 6 bases, the J end by 4 bases, with 15 bases between. Per germline, CDR1 MGHDK and CDR2 SYGVNS. Here the CDR3 DNA reads TGTGCCAGCAGCATCGGCGGAAGCTTAGAGACCCAGTACTTC. It is translated as CASSIGGSLETQYF.

The V gene is TRBV6-5, the J gene TRBJ1-3; D gene uncertain. The V end lost 0 bases, the J end lost 7 bases, and 10 bases lay between the germline ends. CDR1 is MNHEY, CDR2 SVGAGI, per germline. The CDR3 is 14 amino acids. The CDR3 sequence: CASSYSMGRNTIYF. The CDR3 coding sequence is TGTGCCAGCAGTTACTCGATGGGGAGGAACACCATATATTTT.

V is TRBV15 and J is TRBJ1-1; no definite D call. The CDR3 covers 13 residues. The germline V gene has CDR1 LNHNV and CDR2 YYDKDF (reference sequence). V was clipped by 4 bases and J by 0 bases, with 6 bases between them. The CDR3 DNA reads as TGTGCCACCAGCAAAAACATGAACACTGAAGCTTTCTTT. Translated: CATSKNMNTEAFF.

The genes are TRBV15 and TRBJ1-4; TRBD1 matches 9 bases. J lost 7 bases, V lost 2 bases, and 5 bases had no gene match. Germline CDR1 reads LNHNV; CDR2 reads YYDKDF (reference sequence). The CDR3 is 15 amino acids. CDR3 coding DNA: TGTGCCACCAGCAGATCAGGACAGGGGCCTGAAAAACTGTTTTTT. It yields the protein CATSRSGQGPEKLFF.

This clone was seen just once. The chain links TRBV30 to TRBJ2-5, with D tentatively TRBD1 (6 bases). Germline values: CDR1 GTSNPN, CDR2 SVGIG (reference sequence). The V gene lost 5 bases and the J gene lost 3 bases, with 13 bases spanning the gap. The CDR3 contains 13 residues. As DNA, the CDR3 is TGTGCCTGGTCAGGACAGAAAGAAGAGACCCAGTACTTC. It codes for CAWSGQKEETQYF.

The chain is built from TRBV7-3 and TRBJ2-2, with 8 bases that match TRBD2. The V and J ends lost 2 bases and 6 bases, in that order; junction bases with no gene match: 2. The CDR3 totals 14 residues. Germline V gene data show CDR1 as SGHTA and CDR2 as FQGTGA. CDR3: CASSLGAGAGELFF. The DNA of the CDR3 is TGTGCCAGCAGCTTAGGAGCGGGGGCCGGGGAGCTGTTTTTT.